The next 32 T cell receptor beta chains were all read from a single sample in a study of blood T cell repertoires in COVID-19. The assay was immunoSEQ multiplex PCR, and TCRdb's table has in-frame clones only and misses some. The profile shows approximately 100,000 clones, roughly 84% of them singletons. The sequenced sample consisted of peripheral blood. The receptors come from an elderly woman with active or convalescent COVID-19.

The V call is TRBV7-6, the J call TRBJ2-1, with D possibly matching TRBD1 (6 bases). Per the germline V gene, CDR1 is SGHVS and CDR2 is FNYEAQ. The ends were cut back, 5 bases at V and 6 bases at J, with 14 bases in the middle. This CDR3 is built from 14 residues. The CDR3 loop is CASSHLIGGNEQFF. In DNA form, the CDR3 reads TGTGCCAGCAGCCACCTAATAGGGGGCAATGAGCAGTTCTTC. Supplemented by reference TRBV7-6 and TRBJ2-1, the full variable domain reads GAGVSQSPRYKVTKRGQDVALRCDPISGHVSLYWYRQALGQGPEFLTYFNYEAQQDKSGLPNDRFSAERPEGSISTLTIQRTEQRDSAMYRCASSHLIGGNEQFFGPGTRLTVL.

The chain combines TRBV20-1 with TRBJ1-2; unclear D gene. The germline gives CDR1 DFQATT, CDR2 SNEGSKA (reference sequence). The CDR3 has 10 amino acids. Trimming took 2 bases from V and 8 from J, leaving 6 bases between them. In DNA, the CDR3 is TGCAGTGCTAGAACGGGGGGCTACACCTTC. The encoded protein is CSARTGGYTF.

This clone occurred a few times. The chain employs TRBV14 and TRBJ2-7; 8 bases match TRBD2. The CDR3 length is 14 residues. CDR1 is SGHDN and CDR2 is FVKESK in the germline V gene. The junction had 8 bases not matched to a gene; V was cut back by 4 bases and J by 6 bases. CDR3 loop: CASSRAQAGVEQYF. The CDR3 DNA follows: TGTGCCAGCAGCCGGGCGCAAGCGGGAGTCGAGCAGTACTTC.

This clone was observed a handful of times. CDR3 loop: CASSPDSRQTGNTIYF. CDR3 nucleotide sequence: TGCGCCAGCAGCCCGGACAGCCGGCAAACGGGAAACACCATATATTTT. This sequence joins TRBV5-1 and TRBJ1-3; D is perhaps TRBD1 (6 bases). CDR1 is SGHRS, CDR2 YFSETQ, per germline. This CDR3 is built from 16 residues. The V gene lost 4 bases and the J gene lost 4 bases, with 18 bases spanning the gap.

CDR3 DNA: TGTGCCACCAGGCGTGGCGGGAGTTTCCCCGGGGAGCTGTTTTTT. The encoded protein is CATRRGGSFPGELFF. The chain has TRBV19 and TRBJ2-2; 7 bases match TRBD2. The CDR3 is made up of 15 amino acids. The germline gives CDR1 LNHDA, CDR2 SQIVND (reference sequence). The J segment lost 6 bases and the V segment lost 10 bases, leaving 14 bases of the junction unmatched.

The chain employs TRBV25-1 and TRBJ1-1; 7 nucleotides match TRBD1. Germline CDR1 reads MGHDK; CDR2 reads SYGVNS. CDR3 length equals 14 residues. V lost 5 bases to trimming and J lost 3 bases; unmatched junction nucleotides: 6. The CDR3 region is CASSQGGIHTEAFF. CDR3 coding DNA: TGTGCCAGCAGTCAAGGGGGCATACACACTGAAGCTTTCTTT.

The V call is TRBV4-2, the J call TRBJ1-1; the match to TRBD1 covers 10 bases. V was pared by 1 base and J by 4 bases, with 3 bases of the junction left unmatched. The CDR3 has 15 residues. The germline CDR1 and CDR2 sequences are LGHNA and YNFKEQ. The CDR3 protein is CASSQARTGGTEAFF. In DNA, the CDR3 is TGTGCCAGCAGCCAAGCCAGGACAGGGGGCACTGAAGCTTTCTTT.

V usage is TRBV19 and J usage is TRBJ2-1; D is unresolved. Germline V gene lookup returns CDR1 LNHDA and CDR2 SQIVND (reference sequence). Trimming pared 5 bases from V and 6 bases from J, leaving 14 bases between. The CDR3 is made up of 14 amino acids. The CDR3 DNA follows: TGTGCCAGTAGTTCGGGTCGAGTCGGCAATGAGCAGTTCTTC. Protein product: CASSSGRVGNEQFF.

J is TRBJ2-2 and V is TRBV11-3, with 7 bases that match TRBD1. The V gene end was trimmed by 2 bases and the J gene end by 0 bases; junction bases not matched to a gene: 0. The germline gives CDR1 SGHNT, CDR2 YENEEA. The CDR3 has 15 amino acids. In DNA form, the CDR3 reads TGTGCCAGCAGCTTACAGGGGGCGAACACCGGGGAGCTGTTTTTT. Its protein product is CASSLQGANTGELFF.

This clone was observed a single time. V is TRBV23-1 and J is TRBJ2-7, with D possibly matching TRBD2 (6 bases). TRBV23-1 is an ORF for which the function is uncertain. CDR3 length: 13 amino acids. Trimming removed 0 bases at V and 11 bases at J, with 14 bases between. In DNA, the CDR3 is TGCGCCAGCAGTCAATCCGGAGGGCAATGGGAGTACTTC. Its translation: CASSQSGGQWEYF.

This chain's CDR3 is CASSLWTGDLNTEAFF. CDR3 nucleotides: TGCGCCAGCAGCCTGTGGACAGGGGACTTGAACACTGAAGCTTTCTTT. V is TRBV5-1 and J is TRBJ1-1, with 9 nucleotides matching TRBD1. V dropped 4 bases and J dropped 0; count of bases not matched to a gene: 7. The CDR3 spans 16 residues. Germline lookup yields CDR1 SGHRS and CDR2 YFSETQ.

This clone showed up just a few times. This chain joins TRBV19 and TRBJ2-2; the match to TRBD1 covers 8 bases. With V trimmed by 6 bases and J by 0 bases, 9 bases remained unmatched. CDR1 and CDR2 from the germline V gene are LNHDA and SQIVND (reference sequence). The CDR3 consists of 17 residues. CDR3 nucleotides: TGTGCCAGTAGCAGGGGGCAGGGGCCTACGAACACCGGGGAGCTGTTTTTT. This translates into CASSRGQGPTNTGELFF.

The chain links TRBV9 to TRBJ2-1; possibly TRBD1 for D (5 bases). V was trimmed by 0 bases and J by 3 bases, leaving 13 bases between them. Germline V gene lookup returns CDR1 SGDLS and CDR2 YYNGEE. The CDR3 is made up of 16 amino acids. The CDR3: CASSVGNQGGYNEQFF. In DNA form, the CDR3 reads TGTGCCAGCAGCGTAGGCAACCAGGGCGGCTACAATGAGCAGTTCTTC.

The chain combines TRBV5-1 with TRBJ2-7; D possibly corresponds to TRBD2 (6 bases). Germline V gene data show CDR1 as SGHRS and CDR2 as YFSETQ. The germline V and J ends were trimmed by 2 bases and 9 bases, with 18 bases remaining between them. The CDR3 covers 14 residues. CDR3 sequence (DNA): TGCGCCAGCAGCTTAGGTTCGGGAGTCGTAGGGCAGTACTTC. The encoded protein is CASSLGSGVVGQYF.

The V gene is TRBV9, the J gene TRBJ2-3; 12 bases map to TRBD2. The J segment lost 4 bases and the V segment lost 4 bases, leaving 7 bases of the junction unmatched. Germline assignment: CDR1 SGDLS and CDR2 YYNGEE. This CDR3 contains 16 residues. The CDR3, as DNA: TGTGCCAGCAGCATCACTAGCGGGAGGCGCCCAGATACGCAGTATTTT. It encodes CASSITSGRRPDTQYF.

The genes are TRBV7-9 and TRBJ2-1; D remains ambiguous. The germline V gene encodes CDR1 SEHNR and CDR2 FQNEAQ (reference sequence). V was shortened by 6 bases and J by 6 bases, with 9 bases between the two germline ends. This CDR3 is built from 12 residues. CDR3: CASRPLPNEQFF. CDR3 nucleotides: TGTGCCAGCAGACCACTCCCCAATGAGCAGTTCTTC.

This chain links TRBV11-2 with TRBJ1-2; D is unresolved. Germline CDR1 SGHAT, CDR2 FQNNGV. This CDR3 is built from 15 residues. Trimming removed 5 bases at V and 0 bases at J, with 13 bases between. The CDR3 DNA reads as TGTGCCAGCAGCATTAATCTAGGAACTAACTATGGCTACACCTTC. Its protein product is CASSINLGTNYGYTF. The complete variable domain, with remaining parts taken from reference TRBV11-2 and TRBJ1-2, reads EAGVAQSPRYKIIEKRQSVAFWCNPISGHATLYWYQQILGQGPKLLIQFQNNGVVDDSQLPKDRFSAERLKGVDSTLKIQPAKLEDSAVYLCASSINLGTNYGYTFGSGTRLTVV.

This clone was seen only once. The chain uses TRBV14 and TRBJ2-3; 7 nucleotides agree with TRBD2. After removal of 3 bases from V and 1 base from J, the junction contained 4 bases not matched to a gene. The length of the CDR3 is 15 residues. Germline V gene lookup returns CDR1 SGHDN and CDR2 FVKESK. CDR3: CASSQGLTGTDTQYF. The CDR3 nucleotides are TGTGCCAGCAGCCAGGGACTAACCGGCACAGATACGCAGTATTTT.

The sample holds one count of this clone. This rearrangement joins TRBV28 to TRBJ1-3; D perhaps matches TRBD1 (5 bases). Germline V gene sequence: CDR1 MDHEN, CDR2 SYDVKM. The CDR3 runs 13 residues. V lost 3 bases, J lost 2 bases, and 5 bases lay in between. The CDR3 protein is CASSFRAGNTIYF. CDR3 in DNA: TGTGCCAGCAGTTTCAGGGCTGGAAACACCATATATTTT.

Details on this clone: Within the sample, other DNA sequences also encode this same CDR3. The chain carries TRBV18 and TRBJ1-1; a weak D match, TRBD1 (6 bases). The V end was cut by 4 bases, the J end by 1 base, with 13 bases between. Germline V CDR1 and CDR2: KGHSH, LQKENI. CDR3 length: 15 amino acids. The CDR3 loop is CASSQGQGSNTEAFF. The CDR3 DNA reads as TGTGCCAGCTCACAGGGGCAGGGGTCGAACACTGAAGCTTTCTTT.

The rearrangement links TRBV28 to TRBJ1-5, with D unresolved. The CDR3 runs to 16 residues. Deletions cut 1 base from V and 7 bases from J, with 17 bases between. Per the germline V gene, CDR1 is MDHEN and CDR2 is SYDVKM. CDR3 coding DNA: TGTGCCAGCAGTTTATCCATGGGTATCGCGGAACAGCCCCAGCATTTT. It is translated as CASSLSMGIAEQPQHF.

The chain carries TRBV6-6 and TRBJ1-1; D may be TRBD1 (5 bases). Between the trimmed V and J ends, which lost 6 bases and 6 bases, there was a span of 14 bases. This CDR3 is 13 amino acids long. Germline V CDR1 and CDR2: MNHNY, SVGAGI (reference sequence). The CDR3 DNA reads as TGTGCCAGCAGGGTTCCCAGGGAAGCTGAAGCTTTCTTT. Translated, it gives CASRVPREAEAFF.

The chain carries TRBV7-3 and TRBJ2-3; 14 bases map to TRBD2. The CDR3 loop spans 17 amino acids. V dropped 3 bases and J dropped 5; count of bases not matched to a gene: 7. Germline CDR1 and CDR2: SGHTA and FQGTGA. The CDR3 loop is CASSFKGLAGEGDTQYF. The CDR3 DNA reads TGTGCCAGCAGCTTCAAGGGACTAGCGGGAGAAGGAGATACGCAGTATTTT.

This chain joins TRBV5-1 and TRBJ1-2; D may be TRBD1 (6 bases). With 4 bases removed from V and 6 bases from J, the gap between germline ends came to 13 bases. Germline assignment: CDR1 SGHRS and CDR2 YFSETQ. This CDR3 spans 13 amino acids. The CDR3: CASSVQGGDGYTF. CDR3 bases: TGCGCCAGCAGCGTACAGGGAGGGGATGGCTACACCTTC.

This clone is a singleton in its sample. The gene calls are TRBV28 and TRBJ2-7; 13 nucleotides match TRBD2. The CDR3 is made up of 15 amino acids. V shed 6 bases, J shed 2 bases, and the junction held 4 bases outside the gene matches. CDR1 MDHEN and CDR2 SYDVKM come from the germline V gene. CDR3 loop: CASSPTSGRAYEQYF. The CDR3 DNA reads as TGTGCCAGCAGCCCTACTAGCGGGAGGGCCTACGAGCAGTACTTC.

V usage is TRBV15 and J usage is TRBJ1-2; 8 nucleotides align to TRBD1. Germline loops: CDR1 LNHNV, CDR2 YYDKDF (reference sequence). V was clipped by 5 bases and J by 7 bases; unmatched bases: 9. The CDR3 extends over 14 amino acids. CDR3 protein: CATSLGDRGTGYTF. DNA for the CDR3: TGTGCCACCAGCCTAGGAGACAGGGGCACTGGCTACACCTTC.

This clone was seen just once. V and J are TRBV24-1 and TRBJ1-5; possibly TRBD1 for D (5 bases). Germline V gives CDR1 KGHDR, CDR2 SFDVKD. Trimming left V 4 bases short and J 0 bases short, with 15 bases between. The CDR3 has 17 residues. The CDR3 DNA sequence: TGTGCCACCAGTGACCCAACGGGGGAGTATAGCAATCAGCCCCAGCATTTT. Encoded protein: CATSDPTGEYSNQPQHF.

On this clone itself: The germline gene is not matched at one end of the junction; a read error may be the cause. The chain couples TRBV7-9 to TRBJ1-6; 7 bases match TRBD1. Looked up from germline, CDR1 is SEHNR and CDR2 is FQNEAQ (reference sequence). The CDR3 sequence is 16 residues long. This chain's CDR3 is CASSTRQGSDNSPLHF. CDR3 bases: TGTGCCAGCAGCACAAGACAGGGCTCCGATAATTCACCCCTCCACTTT.

This chain links TRBV5-1 with TRBJ2-1; no firm D call. The V end was cut by 4 bases, the J end by 10 bases, with 12 bases between. Germline CDR1 reads SGHRS; CDR2 reads YFSETQ. The CDR3 is made up of 12 amino acids. CDR3 sequence: CASSPQIGEQFF. The CDR3 region has the DNA TGCGCCAGCAGCCCACAGATTGGCGAGCAGTTCTTC. Combining the CDR3 with reference TRBV5-1 and TRBJ2-1 gives the whole variable domain KAGVTQTPRYLIKTRGQQVTLSCSPISGHRSVSWYQQTPGQGLQFLFEYFSETQRNKGNFPGRFSGRQFSNSRSEMNVSTLELGDSALYLCASSPQIGEQFFGPGTRLTVL.

The genes are TRBV7-3 and TRBJ2-3, with TRBD2 identical over 11 bases. The CDR3 has 17 amino acids. V gave up 4 bases and J gave up 2 bases; unmatched junction bases: 8. CDR1 is SGHTA, CDR2 FQGTGA, per germline. CDR3 in DNA: TGTGCCAGCAGCTCAACCGGGACTAGCGGAATCACAGATACGCAGTATTTT. Protein: CASSSTGTSGITDTQYF.

The chain joins TRBV27 to TRBJ1-1, with TRBD1 matching over 9 bases. J was trimmed by 2 bases and V by 5 bases; bases with no gene match: 6. There are 15 residues in the CDR3. Germline V gene lookup returns CDR1 MNHEY and CDR2 SMNVEV (reference sequence). The CDR3 bases are TGTGCCAGCAGTGCCAGGACAGGGGCAAACACTGAAGCTTTCTTT. Protein product: CASSARTGANTEAFF.

The chain has TRBV6-6 and TRBJ2-7; the match to TRBD2 covers 9 bases. The CDR3 spans 15 residues. Losses at the gene ends were 2 bases for V and 3 bases for J; bases not matched to a gene: 5. CDR1 and CDR2 from the germline V gene are MNHNY and SVGAGI (reference sequence). CDR3 coding DNA: TGTGCCAGCAGTTACGTGCTAGCGGGACACTACGAGCAGTACTTC. It yields the protein CASSYVLAGHYEQYF.